The clone carrying this T cell receptor (beta chain) is a singleton in its sample. The data stem from a study of T cells in Graves' hyperthyroidism and ophthalmopathy. The V and J ends lost 5 bases and 7 bases respectively, with 3 bases between them. The CDR3 consists of 9 residues. Germline V gives CDR1 DFQATT, CDR2 SNEGSKA (reference sequence). From RNA transcripts, TCR beta CDR3 regions were amplified. Initially, a first-round RT-PCR of the TCR CDR3 employed the HTBI primer set. TCRdb re-analysed the multiplex PCR reads in MiXCR, keeping a single row per CDR3 protein. The data show about 400,000 distinct CDR3 sequences, with approximately 25% seen just once and 73% held by the top ten.

Specimen: blood. The rearrangement joins TRBV20-1 to TRBJ1-5; D is unclear. The clonotype originates from a man over 45 with Graves' hyperthyroidism. In nucleotides, the CDR3 is TGCAGTGCTCCCCAGCCCCAGCATTTT. This encodes CSAPQPQHF.